The entry that follows covers one TCR beta chain sequence. Its antigen is still unknown. The donors, aged roughly 6 to 95, were healthy Caucasians from Russia. This entry belongs to a study of blood T cells in healthy people across ages. The CDR3 is made up of 14 amino acids. CDR1 GTSNPN and CDR2 SVGIG come from the germline V gene (reference sequence). Regarding the study as a whole: Per million T cells, TCR beta diversity dropped about linearly as age rose. The unknown donor CMV status may have confounded expanded clonotype changes.

A second PCR, run for roughly 7 to 12 cycles, used a sample-barcoded 5' primer plus a J-beta primer mix. TCRdb itself ran the 5' RACE reads through MiXCR, one entry per CDR3 protein. Among just under 900,000 distinct CDR3 sequences listed, around 30% were seen once. The material sequenced was blood. The V gene is TRBV30, the J gene TRBJ2-7; TRBD1 matches 8 bases. The end of the DNA fits TRBJ2-5 better, so the J call may be wrong. The receptor's source is a woman aged 80 or older in good health. This chain's CDR3 is CACFQGAGRGTQYF. In DNA form, the CDR3 reads TGTGCCTGTTTTCAGGGGGCTGGGCGTGGGACCCAGTACTTC.